This is a list of T cell receptor beta chains from one sample in a study of blood T cell repertoires in COVID-19. This table comes from immunoSEQ multiplex PCR, and its TCRdb copy is limited to in-frame clones, with some not included. This table holds a few hundred thousand clones, roughly 88% found once. The sample consisted of peripheral blood. These TCRs come from a woman aged 40 to 49 who had recovered from COVID-19. CDR3s include the opening cysteine and the closing phenylalanine or tryptophan. A D gene is named only where the DNA matches it firmly. Expanded clones get a size class; other rows say once, few or many, or leave the size out.

>-|-|TRBJ2-7|TRBV6-8
TGTGCCAGCGAACAGGGAGGGACCTACGAGCAGTACTTC
CASEQGGTYEQYF
>TRBD2|-|TRBJ2-5|TRBV7-3
TGTGCCAGCGGGGGGGAAGGAGAGACCCAGTACTTC
CASGGEGETQYF
>-|-|TRBJ2-7|TRBV28
TGTGCCAGCAGCCCCGGGGGGACATTGCTCAACGAGCAGTACTTC
CASSPGGTLLNEQYF
>TRBD1|-|TRBJ2-5|TRBV5-6
TGTGCCAGCAGCGCGAGGACAGGGGCAGAGACCCAGTACTTC
CASSARTGAETQYF
>TRBD1|-|TRBJ1-2|TRBV12-3/TRBV12-4
TGTGCCAGCAGTCTTGACAGGGTGAGAGGCTACACCTTC
CASSLDRVRGYTF
>-|-|TRBJ2-7|TRBV9
TGTGCCAGCAGCGTAGGGCCACAGGGAAGCTACGAGCAGTACTTC
CASSVGPQGSYEQYF
>TRBD1|-|TRBJ2-6|TRBV10-3
TGTGCCATCAGTGACACGACAGGGCCCGGGGCCAACGTCCTGACTTTC
CAISDTTGPGANVLTF
>-|-|TRBJ2-2|TRBV15
TGTGCCACCAGCACCACGGACATTCCCGGGGAGCTGTTTTTT
CATSTTDIPGELFF
>TRBD2|few|TRBJ2-3|TRBV11-2
TGTGCCAGCAGCTTATCGGGGGGTCGGGGCACAGATACGCAGTATTTT
CASSLSGGRGTDTQYF
>TRBD1|-|TRBJ1-6|TRBV5-8
TGTGCCAGCAGCTTGGGTAGACAGGGCTATAATTCACCCCTCCACTTT
CASSLGRQGYNSPLHF
>-|-|TRBJ2-5|TRBV15
TGTGCCACCAGCACGGGGGGGACAGGGGAGACCCAGTACTTC
CATSTGGTGETQYF
>-|-|TRBJ1-5|TRBV29-1
TGCAGCGTTGGCGAAGGGGATCAGCCCCAGCATTTT
CSVGEGDQPQHF
>-|few|TRBJ2-7|TRBV5-1
TGCGCCAGCAGCTTGAGGGGCGGAGGGAGCTACGAGCAGTACTTC
CASSLRGGGSYEQYF
>-|-|TRBJ1-1|TRBV3-1/TRBV3-2
TGTGCCAGCAGCCAAGCGGCGCAGGGTTTAGAAGCTTTCTTT
CASSQAAQGLEAFF
>-|-|TRBJ2-7|TRBV5-5
TGTGCCAGCAGCATTGGCCCACACCCCTACGAGCAGTACTTC
CASSIGPHPYEQYF
>-|-|TRBJ1-2|TRBV2
TGTGCCAGCAGTGAGTTCCCGGACAGCTACTATGGCTACACCTTC
CASSEFPDSYYGYTF
>TRBD1|few|TRBJ1-2|TRBV24-1
TGTGCCACCGAGGACAGGGATTATGGCTACACCTTC
CATEDRDYGYTF
>TRBD2|-|TRBJ2-3|TRBV18
TGTGCCAGCCGGACCCCTGGTGGTTGGACTAGCGGCACAGATACGCAGTATTTT
CASRTPGGWTSGTDTQYF
>-|-|TRBJ2-7|TRBV24-1
TGTGCCACCAGTGTCTGGTTGCCACTTACGGGAGTTTTCTACGAGCAGTACTTC
CATSVWLPLTGVFYEQYF
>-|-|TRBJ2-1|TRBV7-2
TGTGCCAGCAGCTTATCGGTTGAGCAGTTCTTC
CASSLSVEQFF
>-|-|TRBJ1-3|TRBV3-1/TRBV3-2
TGTGCCAGCAGCCAAGTTGCGGGGTCTGGAAACACCATATATTTT
CASSQVAGSGNTIYF
>-|once|TRBJ1-6|TRBV19
TGTGCCAGTAGTATCCTTTTCCAGGGCGATAATTCACCCCTCCACTTT
CASSILFQGDNSPLHF
>TRBD2|-|TRBJ2-5|TRBV5-8
TGTGCCAGCAGCTTGGATTTCGGTAGCGGGGGGGTACAAGAGACCCAGTACTTC
CASSLDFGSGGVQETQYF
>TRBD2|few|TRBJ2-1|TRBV28
TGTGCCAGCAGTTTGCCTAGCGGGGGGGTTTATGAGCAGTTCTTC
CASSLPSGGVYEQFF
>TRBD1|-|TRBJ2-6|TRBV6-1
TGTGCCAGCAGTGAAGAGGTAGGACAGGCAGCACCGGGGGCCAACGTCCTGACTTTC
CASSEEVGQAAPGANVLTF
>TRBD1|-|TRBJ1-1|TRBV11-2
TGTGCCAGCAGCTATACAGGGGCGCGTAACACTGAAGCTTTCTTT
CASSYTGARNTEAFF
>TRBD1|-|TRBJ1-1|TRBV6-5
TGTGCCAGCAGACACCTACAGGGGGAGGATGAAGCTTTCTTT
CASRHLQGEDEAFF
>TRBD1|-|TRBJ1-6|TRBV28
TGTGCCAGCCTGGGCGACAGGGGGAATTCACCCCTCCACTTT
CASLGDRGNSPLHF